These 32 T cell receptor beta chains were all obtained from the same sample, sequenced in a study of T cell responses to AZD1222 COVID-19 vaccine. Clones were read by immunoSEQ multiplex PCR, and TCRdb kept only the in-frame ones, dropping some. The sample includes some 91,000 clones, around 90% of them seen just once. Sequenced material: peripheral blood, taken on day 0 of AZD1222 vaccination. These receptors were taken from an adult in good health.

This chain's CDR3 is CATSRDMGGSDTQYF. DNA of the CDR3: TGTGCCACCAGCAGAGATATGGGGGGCTCAGATACGCAGTATTTT. This rearrangement joins TRBV15 to TRBJ2-3, with D perhaps assigned TRBD1 or TRBD2 (6 bases each). V lost 0 bases, J lost 4 bases, and 11 bases lay in between. The CDR3 sequence is 15 residues long. Germline V gene data show CDR1 as LNHNV and CDR2 as YYDKDF (reference sequence).

This chain links TRBV5-1 with TRBJ2-2; weak D call: TRBD1 (6 bases). Per germline, CDR1 SGHRS and CDR2 YFSETQ. There are 14 residues in the CDR3. Between the trimmed V and J ends, which lost 4 bases and 0 bases, there was a span of 7 bases. CDR3 DNA: TGCGCCAGCAGCAGGGGGACGAACACCGGGGAGCTGTTTTTT. Residues: CASSRGTNTGELFF.

This chain uses TRBV4-2 with TRBJ2-2; unclear D gene. Trimming left V 3 bases short and J 6 bases short, with 14 bases between. Germline CDR1 LGHNA, CDR2 YNFKEQ. CDR3 length: 15 residues. The CDR3 here is CASSQVSGFAGELFF. CDR3 bases: TGTGCCAGCAGCCAGGTTTCTGGTTTCGCCGGGGAGCTGTTTTTT.

The gene calls are TRBV6-2 or TRBV6-3 and TRBJ1-1; D gene unclear. The germline gives CDR1 MNHEY, CDR2 SVGEGT. V lost 2 bases and J 10 bases, leaving 14 bases between the germline ends. This CDR3 has 13 residues. The CDR3 region is CASSYDGARTAFF. The CDR3 DNA reads as TGTGCCAGCAGTTACGACGGAGCCAGGACAGCTTTCTTT.

This chain uses TRBV2 with TRBJ1-2; D perhaps matches TRBD1 (6 bases). The CDR3 is 12 amino acids. The ends were cut back, 11 bases at V and 4 bases at J, with 14 bases in the middle. Germline V gives CDR1 SNHLY, CDR2 FYNNEI. CDR3 region: CAGTGTPYGYTF. The CDR3 DNA is TGTGCCGGCACAGGGACCCCCTATGGCTACACCTTC.

The chain carries TRBV11-2 and TRBJ2-7; the D call may be TRBD1 or TRBD2 (5 bases each). The V and J ends lost 8 bases and 2 bases respectively, with 16 bases between them. The CDR3 spans 14 residues. CDR1 is SGHAT, CDR2 FQNNGV, per germline. CDR3 bases: TGTGCCAGCGACCGGGGCGGAATAACCTACGAGCAGTACTTC. It yields the protein CASDRGGITYEQYF. The full variable domain, completed using reference TRBV11-2 and TRBJ2-7, is EAGVAQSPRYKIIEKRQSVAFWCNPISGHATLYWYQQILGQGPKLLIQFQNNGVVDDSQLPKDRFSAERLKGVDSTLKIQPAKLEDSAVYLCASDRGGITYEQYFGPGTRLTVT.

The chain joins TRBV6-5 to TRBJ1-1, with 9 nucleotides matching TRBD1. This CDR3 is built from 14 residues. V lost 6 bases and J lost 5; bases outside the gene matches: 7. CDR1 and CDR2 (germline): MNHEY, SVGAGI. The CDR3 nucleotides read TGTGCCAGCAGAAGTACAGGGGGCGCGACTGAAGCTTTCTTT. Its protein is CASRSTGGATEAFF.

The J gene is TRBJ1-1, the V gene TRBV19; D uncertain. There are 11 residues in the CDR3. The V and J ends lost 4 bases and 10 bases respectively, with 10 bases between them. Germline CDR1 reads LNHDA; CDR2 reads SQIVND (reference sequence). The CDR3 is CASSTTRVAFF. The CDR3 nucleotides are TGTGCCAGTAGTACGACGAGGGTAGCTTTCTTT. The variable domain in full, completed from reference TRBV19 and TRBJ1-1, reads DGGITQSPKYLFRKEGQNVTLSCEQNLNHDAMYWYRQDPGQGLRLIYYSQIVNDFQKGDIAEGYSVSREKKESFPLTVTSAQKNPTAFYLCASSTTRVAFFGQGTRLTVV.

The rearrangement uses TRBV27 and TRBJ2-7; D possibly matches TRBD1 or TRBD2 (6 bases each). V lost 6 bases, J lost 4 bases, and 19 bases lay in between. Germline CDR1 MNHEY, CDR2 SMNVEV (reference sequence). The CDR3 has 15 residues. In DNA form, the CDR3 reads TGTGCCAGCAGCCCTAAGGGACTCGGGACATACGAGCAGTACTTC. This codes for CASSPKGLGTYEQYF.

This clone occurred a few times. The V call is TRBV11-1, the J call TRBJ1-2; tentatively, D is TRBD1 (6 bases). The V end was cut by 3 bases, the J end by 4 bases, with 12 bases between. CDR1 is SGHAT, CDR2 FQDESV, per germline (reference sequence). The CDR3 sequence is 14 residues long. CDR3 region: CASSFSGGSYGYTF. DNA for the CDR3: TGTGCCAGCAGCTTTTCCGGGGGCAGCTATGGCTACACCTTC.

The CDR3 DNA follows: TGTGCCAGCAGTTTATCAGGGGGCAATAGAGAGACCCAGTACTTC. Its translation: CASSLSGGNRETQYF. The V call is TRBV28, the J call TRBJ2-5; 8 nucleotides agree with TRBD1. Germline V lookup: CDR1 MDHEN, CDR2 SYDVKM. The CDR3 extends over 15 amino acids. Trimming took 1 base from V and 4 from J; bases not matched to a gene: 5.

The chain combines TRBV4-1 with TRBJ2-1, with D perhaps matching TRBD2 (5 bases). The CDR3 covers 17 residues. Germline lookup yields CDR1 MGHRA and CDR2 YSYEKL. V lost 0 bases and J 0 bases, leaving 12 bases between the germline ends. The CDR3 here is CASSQDSARSSYNEQFF. In DNA, the CDR3 is TGCGCCAGCAGCCAAGATAGCGCCCGTAGCTCCTACAATGAGCAGTTCTTC.

The V call is TRBV6-5, the J call TRBJ2-7; unclear D gene. The CDR3 has 14 residues. V lost 6 bases to trimming and J lost 7 bases, with 19 bases between them. The germline V gene has CDR1 MNHEY and CDR2 SVGAGI. The CDR3 spells CASRLESLAYEQYF. CDR3 bases: TGTGCCAGCAGACTTGAGAGTTTGGCGTATGAGCAGTACTTC.

The genes are TRBV10-3 and TRBJ1-2; a possible D gene is TRBD1 (5 bases). Germline values: CDR1 ENHRY, CDR2 SYGVKD. V was cut by 2 bases and J by 3 bases, with 10 bases left in between. This CDR3 is built from 14 residues. In nucleotides, the CDR3 is TGTGCCATCAGTGAGAAGGGGAGTGACTATGGCTACACCTTC. As protein: CAISEKGSDYGYTF.

V is TRBV11-2 and J is TRBJ2-7; no clear D gene. From germline, CDR1 is SGHAT and CDR2 FQNNGV. The length of the CDR3 is 14 residues. V was shortened by 0 bases and J by 4 bases, with 10 bases between the two germline ends. The CDR3 loop is CASSLEAFPYEQYF. The CDR3 nucleotides read TGTGCCAGCAGCTTAGAAGCGTTTCCATACGAGCAGTACTTC.

The chain links TRBV4-3 to TRBJ1-4, with no clear D. CDR1 and CDR2 from the germline V gene are LGHNA and YSLEER. Trimming took 4 bases from V and 7 from J, leaving 10 bases between them. The CDR3 is 13 residues long. The CDR3 region is CASSPQLGEKLFF. Written as DNA, the CDR3 is TGCGCCAGCAGCCCACAGCTTGGTGAAAAACTGTTTTTT.

The V and J genes are TRBV6-5 and TRBJ2-7, with a tentative D call TRBD1 (5 bases). Trimming took off 8 bases at V and 1 base at J, with 18 bases between the two ends. Germline V CDR1 and CDR2: MNHEY, SVGAGI. The CDR3 consists of 15 residues. For the CDR3, the DNA is TGTGCCAGCGAATGGTCGGGCCAGGGTTCCTACGAGCAGTACTTC. Amino acid sequence: CASEWSGQGSYEQYF.

V gene TRBV11-1 combines with J gene TRBJ2-1; 8 bases fit TRBD1. The trim removed 6 bases at V and 6 bases at J, leaving 10 bases unmatched. Looked up from germline, CDR1 is SGHAT and CDR2 is FQDESV (reference sequence). The CDR3 totals 15 residues. The CDR3 sequence: CASSRAGQGTNEQFF. CDR3 nucleotides: TGTGCCAGCAGTAGAGCCGGACAGGGAACCAATGAGCAGTTCTTC.

The chain has TRBV18 and TRBJ1-3, with 10 positions matching TRBD1. This CDR3 is 15 amino acids long. The V gene's germline CDR1 is KGHSH and CDR2 LQKENI. The trim removed 3 bases at V and 4 bases at J, leaving 3 bases unmatched. The CDR3 region has the DNA TGTGCCAGCTCACCGGGACAGGGGTTCGGAAACACCATATATTTT. Amino acids: CASSPGQGFGNTIYF.

This chain joins TRBV9 and TRBJ1-5; D is undetermined. The germline V gene has CDR1 SGDLS and CDR2 YYNGEE. Trimming pared 0 bases from V and 1 base from J, leaving 5 bases between. There are 14 residues in the CDR3. CDR3 sequence (DNA): TGTGCCAGCAGCGTAGAAGGCAGCAATCAGCCCCAGCATTTT. This gives the protein CASSVEGSNQPQHF.

The rearrangement joins TRBV5-1 to TRBJ1-2; possible D gene TRBD1, 6 bases. Trimming took 5 bases from V and 2 from J, leaving 10 bases between them. There are 13 residues in the CDR3. Germline CDR1 reads SGHRS; CDR2 reads YFSETQ. The chain's CDR3 is CASRYDRNYGYTF. As DNA, the CDR3 is TGCGCCAGCAGATACGACAGGAACTATGGCTACACCTTC.

The chain joins TRBV2 to TRBJ2-3, with 12 bases fitting TRBD1. The germline CDR1 and CDR2 sequences are SNHLY and FYNNEI. The CDR3 is 17 residues long. V dropped 4 bases and J dropped 4; count of bases not matched to a gene: 9. CDR3 residues: CASSVRPGTGGSDTQYF. The CDR3 DNA reads as TGTGCCAGCAGTGTTCGGCCCGGGACAGGGGGCTCAGATACGCAGTATTTT.

This sequence joins TRBV7-9 and TRBJ1-2; no firm D call. The ends were cut back, 3 bases at V and 0 bases at J, with 8 bases in the middle. Germline CDR1 and CDR2: SEHNR and FQNEAQ (reference sequence). This CDR3 contains 14 residues. CDR3 protein: CASSFSGANYGYTF. In DNA, the CDR3 is TGTGCCAGCAGCTTCAGTGGGGCTAACTATGGCTACACCTTC.

The chain links TRBV13 to TRBJ2-7; TRBD1 matches 7 bases. CDR1 PRHDT and CDR2 FYEKMQ come from the germline V gene (reference sequence). The J segment lost 3 bases and the V segment lost 6 bases, leaving 8 bases of the junction unmatched. The CDR3 has 14 residues. The CDR3 loop reads CASRLRGQSYEQYF. The CDR3 nucleotides are TGTGCCAGCAGACTAAGGGGACAGAGCTACGAGCAGTACTTC.

The rearrangement links TRBV19 to TRBJ1-2; 8 bases are shared with TRBD1. CDR3 length: 13 residues. V gave up 7 bases and J gave up 4 bases; unmatched junction bases: 5. Germline lookup yields CDR1 LNHDA and CDR2 SQIVND (reference sequence). This CDR3 reads CASNPTGGYGYTF. In DNA, the CDR3 is TGTGCCAGTAACCCAACAGGGGGCTATGGCTACACCTTC.

This chain connects TRBV6-6 to TRBJ2-1; TRBD2 agrees at 10 bases. Germline V lookup: CDR1 MNHNY, CDR2 SVGAGI (reference sequence). V shed 5 bases and J 1 base; nucleotides not matched to a gene: 17. CDR3 size: 20 residues. The CDR3 is CASSPRGTIAGGLSYNEQFF. CDR3 in DNA: TGTGCCAGCAGTCCGCGGGGCACCATAGCGGGAGGTCTTTCCTACAATGAGCAGTTCTTC.

The chain uses TRBV10-1 and TRBJ1-5; D perhaps matches TRBD1 (5 bases). The V and J ends lost 3 bases and 6 bases respectively, with 9 bases between them. Germline assignment: CDR1 WNHNN and CDR2 SYGVQD (reference sequence). The CDR3 is 13 amino acids. CDR3 nucleotide sequence: TGCGCCAGCAGTGAAAGGGGCAGTCAGCCCCAGCATTTT. Protein product: CASSERGSQPQHF.

The chain links TRBV4-3 to TRBJ1-1; no firm D call. Trimming pared 4 bases from V and 3 bases from J, leaving 15 bases between. Germline V gives CDR1 LGHNA, CDR2 YSLEER. The CDR3 consists of 15 residues. CDR3 amino acids: CASSLRWTVDTEAFF. The CDR3, as DNA: TGCGCCAGCAGCCTACGGTGGACTGTCGACACTGAAGCTTTCTTT.

The chain combines TRBV12-3 or TRBV12-4 with TRBJ2-5, with D uncertain. Trimming cost V 5 bases and J 5 bases, with 12 bases left between them. This CDR3 region has 13 residues. CDR3 DNA sequence: TGTGCCAGCAGTCCACTTTCCGGGGAGACCCAGTACTTC. It translates to CASSPLSGETQYF.

The J gene is TRBJ1-5, the V gene TRBV9; D perhaps matches TRBD1 (5 bases). V was shortened by 2 bases and J by 8 bases, with 17 bases between the two germline ends. Germline V CDR1 and CDR2: SGDLS, YYNGEE. CDR3 length equals 15 residues. The CDR3 region has the DNA TGTGCCAGCAGCGTGGGCGCAGGGTATAGGGAGCCCCAGCATTTT. Residues: CASSVGAGYREPQHF.

The chain uses TRBV14 and TRBJ2-3; 16 bases are shared with TRBD2. The germline V gene has CDR1 SGHDN and CDR2 FVKESK. J gave up 1 base and V 8 bases, and 6 bases lay outside the gene matches. The CDR3 is 17 amino acids. CDR3 sequence reads: CASSGLAGGPGTDTQYF. The CDR3 nucleotides read TGTGCCAGCTCGGGACTAGCGGGAGGGCCAGGCACAGATACGCAGTATTTT.

J is TRBJ2-7 and V is TRBV5-5; possibly TRBD1 for D (6 bases). Germline V gives CDR1 SGHKS, CDR2 YYEKEE (reference sequence). CDR3 size: 16 residues. Deletions cut 4 bases from V and 2 bases from J, with 19 bases between. The CDR3 DNA follows: TGTGCCAGCAGCGCCAGCCCCATCCGGGACACCTACGAGCAGTACTTC. Encoded protein: CASSASPIRDTYEQYF.